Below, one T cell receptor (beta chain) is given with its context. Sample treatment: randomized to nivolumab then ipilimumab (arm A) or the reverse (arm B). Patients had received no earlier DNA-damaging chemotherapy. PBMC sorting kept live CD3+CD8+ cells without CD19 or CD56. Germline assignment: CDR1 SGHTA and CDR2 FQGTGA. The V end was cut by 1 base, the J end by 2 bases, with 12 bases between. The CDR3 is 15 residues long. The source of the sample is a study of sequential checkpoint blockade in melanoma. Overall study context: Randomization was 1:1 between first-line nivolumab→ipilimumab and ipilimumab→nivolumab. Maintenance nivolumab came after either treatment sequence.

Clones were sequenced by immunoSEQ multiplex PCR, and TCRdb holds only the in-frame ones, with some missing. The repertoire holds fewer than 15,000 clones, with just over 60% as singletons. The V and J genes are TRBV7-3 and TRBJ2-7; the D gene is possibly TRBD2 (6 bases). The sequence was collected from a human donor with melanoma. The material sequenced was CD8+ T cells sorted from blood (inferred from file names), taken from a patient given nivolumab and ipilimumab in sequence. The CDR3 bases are TGTGCCAGCAGCTTAAGTGGCGGGGCCACCTACGAGCAGTACTTC. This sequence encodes CASSLSGGATYEQYF. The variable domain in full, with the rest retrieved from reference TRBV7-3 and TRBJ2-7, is GAGVSQTPSNKVTEKGKYVELRCDPISGHTALYWYRQSLGQGPEFLIYFQGTGAADDSGLPNDRFFAVRPEGSVSTLKIQRTERGDSAVYLCASSLSGGATYEQYFGPGTRLTVT.